This is a list of T cell receptor beta chains from one sample in a study of blood T cell repertoires in COVID-19. This table comes from immunoSEQ multiplex PCR, and its TCRdb copy is limited to in-frame clones, with some not included. This table holds approximately 150,000 clones, 80% to 90% found once. Sequencing was carried out using peripheral blood. The receptors originated from a human donor with acute or convalescent COVID-19. The donor label of this sample is uncertain. Both conserved end residues are part of each CDR3. The D gene is left open where the match is weak.

D gene	V gene	J gene	CDR3 DNA	CDR3 protein
-	TRBV7-2	TRBJ1-2	TGTGCCAGCAGCTCCCCAGGCGTTAACTATGGCTACACCTTC	CASSSPGVNYGYTF
TRBD2	TRBV10-3	TRBJ2-3	TGTGCCTCAAAAGGGACTAGCGGGACAGATACGCAGTATTTT	CASKGTSGTDTQYF
TRBD1	TRBV5-5	TRBJ2-3	TGTGCCAGCAGCTTGGCCCCGAGACAGGGGGCCTCAGATACGCAGTATTTT	CASSLAPRQGASDTQYF
TRBD1	TRBV2	TRBJ1-4	TGTGCCAGCATAAGGACAGGAGGAGACGAAAAACTGTTTTTT	CASIRTGGDEKLFF
TRBD1	TRBV5-1	TRBJ2-2	TGCGCCAGCAGCCCCACCCCGGGACAGGGGGCAAAGGGGGAGCTGTTTTTT	CASSPTPGQGAKGELFF
TRBD2	TRBV10-3	TRBJ2-3	TGTGCCATCAGTTTAGCGGGGCCCACAGATACGCAGTATTTT	CAISLAGPTDTQYF
TRBD1	TRBV10-2	TRBJ1-6	TGCGCCAGCAGGCCGTCCGGGACAGGGGCTTCACCCCTCCACTTT	CASRPSGTGASPLHF
TRBD1	TRBV19	TRBJ1-1	TGTGCCAGTAGTGACGGGACAGGGGGCAGGACTGAAGCTTTCTTT	CASSDGTGGRTEAFF
-	TRBV28	TRBJ1-1	TGTGCCAGCACTAGGGGACTAGAAGCTTTCTTT	CASTRGLEAFF
TRBD1	TRBV4-2	TRBJ1-1	TGTGCCAGCAGCCAAGATCCGACAGGGGTGACTGAAGCTTTCTTT	CASSQDPTGVTEAFF